This T cell receptor beta chain was observed in a study of liver allograft versus peripheral blood T cells. For the study at large: Blood and transplanted-liver T cell receptor repertoires from recipients were compared.

In the case of this clonotype: Its antigen is as yet unknown.

TCRdb processed the reads anew with MiXCR; each CDR3 protein has one entry. The table includes approximately 16,000 distinct CDR3 sequences, roughly 21% detected once. General study results and limits: According to reports, the T cell receptor repertoires inside liver allografts differed from those in peripheral blood.

Trimming removed 0 bases at V and 0 bases at J, with 10 bases between. The CDR3 covers 16 residues. In germline, CDR1 is SGHAT, CDR2 FQDESV (reference sequence). The gene calls are TRBV11-1 and TRBJ2-3; D possibly uses TRBD1 or TRBD2 (5 bases each). This sequence originates from a human patient who had a liver transplant. Some T cells may arise from the graft donor. The CDR3 DNA sequence: TGTGCCAGCAGCTTAGCCCAGGGACGTAGCACAGATACGCAGTATTTT. Amino acids: CASSLAQGRSTDTQYF.